What follows is one TCR beta chain and its context. Its antigen target is currently unknown. Base qualities are not at hand, and no much larger clone is one base apart. TRB sequencing was run on genomic DNA with either the immunoSEQ assay at survey resolution or the hsTCRB kit. On the study's bioinformatics: The immunoSEQ software handled initial read processing, and the LymphoSeq R package was used for repertoire analyses. Clonality was computed as 1 minus normalized Shannon entropy, and a Gini coefficient was also calculated for each TRB dataset. To infer phenotypes in unsorted samples, TRB sequences from sorted subsets of the recipient or donor were mapped onto unsorted samples from the same recipient. TCRdb took over this immuneACCESS table, retaining in-frame rearrangements with V and J assigned. Such tables are incomplete; in checked studies, under half of the missing clones stem from an unresolved V gene, and the remainder is unexplained. V, J and clone size reflect that table, while D and trimming were determined from the DNA. This sample is represented by more than 15,000 clones; roughly 85% of them were singletons. The ten biggest clones cover about 26% of the sample.

This record belongs to a study of T cells after posttransplantation cyclophosphamide listed by TCRdb under 2016. For the study in its entirety: Using TRB sequencing, the study followed how the T cell repertoire rebuilt after myeloablative bone marrow transplantation with posttransplantation cyclophosphamide given as GVHD prophylaxis. Because TRA and TRB clonality correlated tightly in roughly nine samples, later TCR analyses were limited to TRB. In 3 patients, up to about 3 additional blood samples taken between 2 and 5.2 years after transplant also underwent TRB sequencing, as did pretransplant blood from 4 patients. Public TRB sequences were searched against a database of over 3,000 sequences associated with responses to pathogens, tumor antigens, self-antigens and alloantigens. Blood from all 30 or so PTCy patients who had 1-year posttransplant specimens underwent TRB sequencing. Samples from 30 to 45 PTCy-treated patients and 15 to 20 related bone marrow donors of those patients were subjected to antigen receptor sequencing.

Unmatched junction bases come to 7, with V trimmed by 0 bases and J by 6 bases. As encoded in the germline V gene, CDR1 is WSHSY while CDR2 is SAAADI. From the cysteine through the phenylalanine, the CDR3 covers 18 amino acids. CDR3 DNA only is kept here, 54 bases in frame from base 1. The investigation overall reported the following: Across roughly 45 patients, recipient CMV seropositivity and CMV reactivation were highly associated with TRB clonality; PTCy diversity was similar to CNI/methotrexate controls. Donor-recipient similarity was low at 1-2 months but rose over the first year, and later blood repertoires were often dominated by donor CD8+ memory clones. The TRB repertoires of T cells infiltrating skin or the GI tract showed only limited overlap with the TRB repertoires found in blood.

The control cohort was about a dozen patients given myeloablative marrow transplants with methotrexate plus a calcineurin inhibitor, sampled 1 year after transplant. Peripheral blood and bone marrow mononuclear cells were isolated by Ficoll-Hypaque density centrifugation and were cryopreserved. This receptor was taken from a female patient under 30 who received an allogeneic stem cell transplant from an unrelated donor, was CMV-positive, and had acute and chronic GVHD. It is possible that, after a transplant, some T cells come from the graft donor. The rearrangement combines TRBV10-2 with TRBJ2-2, with 13 middle bases fitting TRBD2. The material sequenced was PBMCs, taken after allogeneic stem cell transplant with calcineurin inhibitor and methotrexate. The DNA sequence is TGCGCCAGCAGTGAGTCGAAGCTTGGACTAGCGGGAGCCGGGGAGCTGTTTTTT. This is translated as CASSESKLGLAGAGELFF.